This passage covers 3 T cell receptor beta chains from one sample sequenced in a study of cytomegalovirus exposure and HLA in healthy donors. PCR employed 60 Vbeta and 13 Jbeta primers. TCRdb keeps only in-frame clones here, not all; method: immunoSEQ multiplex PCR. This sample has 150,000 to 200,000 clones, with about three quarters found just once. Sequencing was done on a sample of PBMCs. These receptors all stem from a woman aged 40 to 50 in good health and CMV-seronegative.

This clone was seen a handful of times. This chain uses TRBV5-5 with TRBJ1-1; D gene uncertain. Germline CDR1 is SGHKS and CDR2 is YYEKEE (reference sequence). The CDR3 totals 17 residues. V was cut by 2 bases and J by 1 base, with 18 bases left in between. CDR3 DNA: TGTGCCAGCAGCTTAGGAGTCTTAGCCGCTAAGAACACTGAAGCTTTCTTT. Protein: CASSLGVLAAKNTEAFF.

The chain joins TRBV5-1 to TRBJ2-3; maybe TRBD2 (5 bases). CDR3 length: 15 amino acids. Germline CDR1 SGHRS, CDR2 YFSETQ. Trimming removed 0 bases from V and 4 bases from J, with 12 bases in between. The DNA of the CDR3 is TGCGCCAGCAGCTTGGTTCTCGCTAGCTCAGATACGCAGTATTTT. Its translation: CASSLVLASSDTQYF.

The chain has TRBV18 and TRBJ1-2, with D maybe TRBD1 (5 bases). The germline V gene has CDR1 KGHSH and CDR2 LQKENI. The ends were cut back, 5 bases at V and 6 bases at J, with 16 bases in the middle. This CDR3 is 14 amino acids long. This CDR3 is CASSGRGGEDGYTF. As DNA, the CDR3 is TGTGCCAGCTCAGGGAGGGGAGGAGAAGATGGCTACACCTTC.